This T cell receptor beta chain was recorded in a study of control samples from healthy donors and cancer patients. This CDR3 contains 15 residues. V lost 8 bases and J 4 bases, leaving 19 bases between the germline ends. Per the germline V gene, CDR1 is LNHNV and CDR2 is YYDKDF (reference sequence). The repertoire was sequenced with immunoSEQ multiplex PCR; TCRdb's copy has only in-frame clones and lacks some. The repertoire includes roughly 130,000 clones, about 93% of them detected once, and about 2.6% sits in the top ten. The chain is built from TRBV15 and TRBJ2-3; tentatively, D is TRBD2 (7 bases). Sequencing was carried out using blood. The sequence derives from a man younger than 35 in good health. The CDR3 sequence: CATRVYGGPSDTQYF. The CDR3 nucleotides are TGTGCCACCCGAGTGTACGGGGGGCCTTCAGATACGCAGTATTTT.